This is a list of T cell receptor beta chains from one sample in a study of T cell responses to AZD1222 COVID-19 vaccine. Some clones are missing from TCRdb's copy, which holds only in-frame ones; the method was immunoSEQ multiplex PCR. The table shows tens of thousands of clones, with approximately 90% occurring only once. This material consisted of peripheral blood, taken on day 0 of AZD1222 vaccination. The source of these receptors is an adult in good health. The CDR3 runs from the conserved cysteine through the conserved F or W. The D gene is left open where the match is weak. Only some rows state a clone size, as once, few, many or a class for expanded clones.

clone_size: NA; j_call: TRBJ2-1; v_call: TRBV7-3; d_call: TRBD2; cdr3_nt: TGTGCCAGCAGCTTGGTTGGAGCGGGGTACAATGAGCAGTTCTTC; cdr3_aa: CASSLVGAGYNEQFF
clone_size: NA; j_call: TRBJ1-1; v_call: TRBV7-2; d_call: NA; cdr3_nt: TGTGCCAGCAGCTTAGGGTTCAGGGTTAACACTGAAGCTTTCTTT; cdr3_aa: CASSLGFRVNTEAFF
clone_size: NA; j_call: TRBJ2-7; v_call: TRBV19; d_call: NA; cdr3_nt: TGTGCCAGTAGTGCCTCAGGGACGAACTACGAGCAGTACTTC; cdr3_aa: CASSASGTNYEQYF
clone_size: NA; j_call: TRBJ1-2; v_call: TRBV27; d_call: NA; cdr3_nt: TGTGCCAGCAGTTTAGATGTCAGGCAGGACTATGGCTACACCTTC; cdr3_aa: CASSLDVRQDYGYTF
clone_size: NA; j_call: TRBJ2-7; v_call: TRBV18; d_call: TRBD2; cdr3_nt: TGTGCCAGCTCACCAATCCTAGCGGGTACCTACGAGCAGTACTTC; cdr3_aa: CASSPILAGTYEQYF
clone_size: few; j_call: TRBJ2-1; v_call: TRBV6-2/TRBV6-3; d_call: NA; cdr3_nt: TGTGCCAGCAGCAGTGACGGGGCGAATCGAGGCAATGAGCAGTTCTTC; cdr3_aa: CASSSDGANRGNEQFF
clone_size: NA; j_call: TRBJ2-1; v_call: TRBV5-8; d_call: TRBD1; cdr3_nt: TGTGCCAGCAGCCTGGGACAGAACCTTCCTTACAATGAGCAGTTCTTC; cdr3_aa: CASSLGQNLPYNEQFF
clone_size: NA; j_call: TRBJ2-3; v_call: TRBV19; d_call: TRBD2; cdr3_nt: TGTGCCAGTAGTATAGGACTAGCGGGAGCCACAGATACGCAGTATTTT; cdr3_aa: CASSIGLAGATDTQYF
clone_size: NA; j_call: TRBJ2-3; v_call: TRBV7-3; d_call: NA; cdr3_nt: TGTGCCAGCAGCTTAGACTCGACTAGTAATACGCAGTATTTT; cdr3_aa: CASSLDSTSNTQYF
clone_size: NA; j_call: TRBJ2-7; v_call: TRBV19; d_call: TRBD2; cdr3_nt: TGTGCCAGTAGTATGTGGCGGGAGACGAACTACGAGCAGTACTTC; cdr3_aa: CASSMWRETNYEQYF
clone_size: once; j_call: TRBJ2-3; v_call: TRBV28; d_call: NA; cdr3_nt: TGTGCCAGCAGCGTGGGGGCAGATCTGGTAGATACGCAGTATTTT; cdr3_aa: CASSVGADLVDTQYF
clone_size: once; j_call: TRBJ2-7; v_call: TRBV4-2; d_call: TRBD2; cdr3_nt: TGTGCCAGCAGCCCCTACGAGGGGAGGGGCGTTTCTGGCGAGCAGTACTTC; cdr3_aa: CASSPYEGRGVSGEQYF
clone_size: NA; j_call: TRBJ2-7; v_call: TRBV2; d_call: TRBD1; cdr3_nt: TGTGCCAGCAGTGGAACTTCAGGGGGCCCGACCCCCCTCGAGCAGTACTTC; cdr3_aa: CASSGTSGGPTPLEQYF
clone_size: NA; j_call: TRBJ1-5; v_call: TRBV18; d_call: NA; cdr3_nt: TGTGCCAGCTCACCACCTAATAGCAATCAGCCCCAGCATTTT; cdr3_aa: CASSPPNSNQPQHF
clone_size: NA; j_call: TRBJ2-3; v_call: TRBV6-4; d_call: NA; cdr3_nt: TGTGCCAGCAGTGGGGACACAAGCACAGATACGCAGTATTTT; cdr3_aa: CASSGDTSTDTQYF
clone_size: NA; j_call: TRBJ2-1; v_call: TRBV7-9; d_call: TRBD2; cdr3_nt: TGTGCCAGCATCCGGGAGGGCAAAGGGAATGAGCAGTTCTTC; cdr3_aa: CASIREGKGNEQFF
clone_size: NA; j_call: TRBJ2-2; v_call: TRBV7-2; d_call: NA; cdr3_nt: TGTGCCAGCAGCTCGTGGACTCGAAACACCGGGGAGCTGTTTTTT; cdr3_aa: CASSSWTRNTGELFF
clone_size: NA; j_call: TRBJ1-1; v_call: TRBV7-9; d_call: NA; cdr3_nt: TGTGCCAGCAGGAGGCAGACGGGGACGAACACTGAAGCTTTCTTT; cdr3_aa: CASRRQTGTNTEAFF
clone_size: NA; j_call: TRBJ1-4; v_call: TRBV4-3; d_call: NA; cdr3_nt: TGCGCCAGCAGCCAAGCATCCCGGCCTCAAGGGGAAAAACTGTTTTTT; cdr3_aa: CASSQASRPQGEKLFF
clone_size: NA; j_call: TRBJ2-1; v_call: TRBV5-1; d_call: TRBD2; cdr3_nt: TGCGCCAGCAGCTTCCTAGCGGGACTTGAATATGAGCAGTTCTTC; cdr3_aa: CASSFLAGLEYEQFF
clone_size: NA; j_call: TRBJ2-3; v_call: TRBV24-1; d_call: NA; cdr3_nt: TGTGCCACCGGGCGTGGGGGGACGGGGGAAGATACGCAGTATTTT; cdr3_aa: CATGRGGTGEDTQYF
clone_size: NA; j_call: TRBJ2-3; v_call: TRBV9; d_call: TRBD2; cdr3_nt: TGTGCCAGCAGCTTTCGGACTAGCGGGAGAGAGAGAGATACGCAGTATTTT; cdr3_aa: CASSFRTSGRERDTQYF
clone_size: once; j_call: TRBJ2-1; v_call: TRBV20-1; d_call: TRBD2; cdr3_nt: TGCAGTGCTAGTGGCGGGAGAACATACAATGAGCAGTTCTTC; cdr3_aa: CSASGGRTYNEQFF
clone_size: few; j_call: TRBJ2-2; v_call: TRBV7-8; d_call: TRBD2; cdr3_nt: TGTGCCAGCAGCTGGGGCCCCGGGACTAGCGGCGCCGGGGAGCTGTTTTTT; cdr3_aa: CASSWGPGTSGAGELFF
clone_size: NA; j_call: TRBJ2-2; v_call: TRBV28; d_call: NA; cdr3_nt: TGTGCCAGCAGTTTGGCCGGGCGGACCGGGGAGCTGTTTTTT; cdr3_aa: CASSLAGRTGELFF
clone_size: NA; j_call: TRBJ2-3; v_call: TRBV20-1; d_call: TRBD2; cdr3_nt: TGCAGTGCTAGTGGGGCGGGAGGGCAGATAGATACGCAGTATTTT; cdr3_aa: CSASGAGGQIDTQYF
clone_size: NA; j_call: TRBJ2-3; v_call: TRBV7-8; d_call: NA; cdr3_nt: TGTGCCAGCAGCTTAAGTACCTCTAGGAGCACAGATACGCAGTATTTT; cdr3_aa: CASSLSTSRSTDTQYF